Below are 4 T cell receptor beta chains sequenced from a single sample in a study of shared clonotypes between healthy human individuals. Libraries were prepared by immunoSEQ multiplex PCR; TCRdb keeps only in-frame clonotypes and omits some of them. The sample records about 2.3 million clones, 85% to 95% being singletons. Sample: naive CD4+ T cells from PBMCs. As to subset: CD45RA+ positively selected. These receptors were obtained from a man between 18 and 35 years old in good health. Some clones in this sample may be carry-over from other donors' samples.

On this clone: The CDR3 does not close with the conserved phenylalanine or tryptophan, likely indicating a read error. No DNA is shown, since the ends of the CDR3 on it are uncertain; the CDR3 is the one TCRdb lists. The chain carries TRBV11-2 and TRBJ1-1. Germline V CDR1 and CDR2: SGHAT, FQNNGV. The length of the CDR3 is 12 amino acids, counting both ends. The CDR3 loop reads CASSQGGQGTFL.

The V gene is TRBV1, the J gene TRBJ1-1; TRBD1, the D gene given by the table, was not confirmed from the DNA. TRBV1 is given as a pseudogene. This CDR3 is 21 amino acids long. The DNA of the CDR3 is TGCACCAGCAGCCAATTTTACACAGATATTGACAGGGGGACTGGGGACACTGAAGCTTTCTTT. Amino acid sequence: CTSSQFYTDIDRGTGDTEAFF.

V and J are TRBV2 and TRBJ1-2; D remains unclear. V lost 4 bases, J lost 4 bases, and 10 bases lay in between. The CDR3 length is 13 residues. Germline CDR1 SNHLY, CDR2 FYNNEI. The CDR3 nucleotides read TGTGCCAGCAGTGCGGGCAGCCCCTATGGCTACACCTTC. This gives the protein CASSAGSPYGYTF.

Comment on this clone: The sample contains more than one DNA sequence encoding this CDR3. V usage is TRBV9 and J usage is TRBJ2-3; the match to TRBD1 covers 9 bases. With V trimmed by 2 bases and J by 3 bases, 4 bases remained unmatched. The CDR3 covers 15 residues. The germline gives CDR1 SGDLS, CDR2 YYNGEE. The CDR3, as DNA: TGTGCCAGCAGCGTGGGAGGACAGGGGACAGATACGCAGTATTTT. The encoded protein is CASSVGGQGTDTQYF.